Sequencing of this T cell receptor beta chain was carried out in a study of shared clonotypes between healthy human individuals. Study-level background: Three CD4 naive, three CD4 memory, two CD8 naive and one CD8 memory plate were used per donor.

Of note for this clone: Antigen specificity is unknown. Additional DNA sequences in this sample encode the identical CDR3.

Findings and caveats of the study: Sampling involved blood alone; tissue repertoires likely differ. Naive CD4 clonotypes were shared across a few donors at roughly 5.5%.

Naivety among CD8 cells was defined by CD45RO negativity and positive CCR7 selection, thereby excluding terminally differentiated effector memory CD45RA+ cells. Trimming removed 3 bases from V and 0 bases from J, with 6 bases in between. This CDR3 region has 13 residues. The V gene's germline CDR1 is MGHRA and CDR2 YSYEKL. TCRdb's copy holds only in-frame clones and misses some; the assay was immunoSEQ multiplex PCR. The sample holds 2 million to 2.5 million clones, less than 95% seen once. This TCR was recovered from a man aged 18 to 35 in good health. The sequenced sample consisted of naive CD8+ T cells sorted from blood. This sequence joins TRBV4-1 and TRBJ2-7; D uncertain. The CDR3 coding sequence is TGCGCCAGCAGCCACAAGGACTCCTACGAGCAGTACTTC. Translation: CASSHKDSYEQYF.